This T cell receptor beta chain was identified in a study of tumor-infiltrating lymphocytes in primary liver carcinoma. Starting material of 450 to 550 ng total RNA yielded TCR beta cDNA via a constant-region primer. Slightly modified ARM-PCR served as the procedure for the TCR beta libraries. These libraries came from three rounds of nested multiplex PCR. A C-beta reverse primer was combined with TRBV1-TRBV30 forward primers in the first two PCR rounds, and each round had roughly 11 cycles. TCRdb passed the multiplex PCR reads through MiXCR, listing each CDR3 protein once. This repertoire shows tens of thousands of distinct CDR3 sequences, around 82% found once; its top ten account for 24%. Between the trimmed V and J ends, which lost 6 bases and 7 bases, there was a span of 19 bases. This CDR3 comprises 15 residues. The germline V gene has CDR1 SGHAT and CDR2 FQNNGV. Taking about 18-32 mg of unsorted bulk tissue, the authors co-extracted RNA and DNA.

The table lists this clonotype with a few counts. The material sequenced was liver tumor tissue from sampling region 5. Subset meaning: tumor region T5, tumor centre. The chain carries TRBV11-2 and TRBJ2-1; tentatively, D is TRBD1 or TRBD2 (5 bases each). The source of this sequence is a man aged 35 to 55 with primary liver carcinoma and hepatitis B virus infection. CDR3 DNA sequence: TGTGCCAGCAGTAGGCCTAGGGGAGAGAGGAATGAGCAGTTCTTC. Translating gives CASSRPRGERNEQFF.